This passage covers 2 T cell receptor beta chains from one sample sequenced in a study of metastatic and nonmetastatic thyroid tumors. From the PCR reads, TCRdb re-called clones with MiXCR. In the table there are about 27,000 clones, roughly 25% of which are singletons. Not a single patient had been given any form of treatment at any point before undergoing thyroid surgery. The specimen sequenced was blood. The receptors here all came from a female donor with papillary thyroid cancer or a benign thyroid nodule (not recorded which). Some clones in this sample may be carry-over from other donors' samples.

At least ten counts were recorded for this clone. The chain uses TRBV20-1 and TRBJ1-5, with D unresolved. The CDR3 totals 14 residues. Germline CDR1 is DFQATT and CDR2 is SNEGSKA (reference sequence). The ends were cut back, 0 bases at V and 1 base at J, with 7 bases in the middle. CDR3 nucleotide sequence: TGCAGTGCTAGAGATTGGAGCAGCAATCAGCCCCAGCATTTT. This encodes CSARDWSSNQPQHF.

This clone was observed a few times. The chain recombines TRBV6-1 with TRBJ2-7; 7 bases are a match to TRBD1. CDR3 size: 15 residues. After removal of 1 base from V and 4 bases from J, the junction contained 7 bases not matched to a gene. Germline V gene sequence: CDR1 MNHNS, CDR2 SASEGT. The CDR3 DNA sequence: TGTGCCAGCAGTGAAGAGGCAGGGGGTCGGTACGAGCAGTACTTC. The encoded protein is CASSEEAGGRYEQYF.